The entry that follows covers one TCR beta chain sequence. Antigen: not known. Each CDR3 protein gets one entry after TCRdb re-called the reads with MiXCR. The repertoire holds around 300,000 distinct CDR3 sequences, with more than 8% as singletons. These data are taken from a study of T cell repertoires in cytomegalovirus infection. The wider study: Evidence of both CMV infection and a matching HLA type came from public TCR beta signatures. Study-level results: Across the ex vivo response, the dominant clonotypes were HLA-C-restricted CMV-specific TCR beta clonotypes. People with CMV and the relevant HLA were identified by cumulative public TCR beta family frequency.

The V gene's germline CDR1 is MNHNY and CDR2 SVGAGI (reference sequence). The CDR3 is 16 amino acids. The ends lost 4 bases at V and 3 bases at J; junction bases unmatched: 12. This TCR came from a human donor in good health (CMV status not recorded). Some clones in this sample may be carry-over from other donors' samples. The material sequenced was PBMCs. This chain connects TRBV6-6 to TRBJ2-7; TRBD2 aligns across 7 bases. The CDR3 DNA reads as TGTGCCAGCAGTTTACAGATTGGGCCGGGGGGCTACGAGCAGTACTTC. It is translated as CASSLQIGPGGYEQYF.